Each of the 14 T cell receptor beta chains below was sequenced from the same sample in a study of cytomegalovirus exposure and HLA in healthy donors. Using immunoSEQ multiplex PCR, the repertoire was profiled, and TCRdb retains in-frame clones only, with some absent. The table has 90,000 to 140,000 clones, about 85% seen once. Sequences were obtained from PBMCs. The source of these receptors is a woman younger than 30 in good health and CMV-seropositive.

To note about this clone: At one end, the junction sequence differs from germline, possibly due to a read error. The gene calls are TRBV6-5 and TRBJ2-3; a possible D gene is TRBD2 (5 bases). Looked up from germline, CDR1 is MNHEY and CDR2 is SVGAGI. The CDR3 is 15 amino acids. This chain's CDR3 is CAGSSTAARTDTQYF. CDR3 DNA sequence: TGTGCCGGCAGTTCCACAGCGGCCCGCACAGATACGCAGTATTTT.

DNA for the CDR3: TGTGCCAGCAGTTACAGACAGGGGTCTTCTCCCCTCCACTTT. Its protein is CASSYRQGSSPLHF. This rearrangement joins TRBV6-5 to TRBJ1-6; the match to TRBD1 covers 8 bases. Germline CDR1 reads MNHEY; CDR2 reads SVGAGI. V gave up 2 bases and J gave up 13 bases; unmatched junction bases: 7. This CDR3 contains 14 residues.

The rearrangement uses TRBV6-1 and TRBJ2-7; 12 bases line up with TRBD1. Germline V gene data show CDR1 as MNHNS and CDR2 as SASEGT. V shed 5 bases and J 5 bases; nucleotides not matched to a gene: 7. This CDR3 is built from 15 residues. CDR3 protein: CASSTPGTGGDEQYF. The CDR3 DNA is TGTGCCAGCAGTACCCCCGGGACAGGGGGCGACGAGCAGTACTTC.

The chain carries TRBV5-6 and TRBJ1-5; 8 bases fit TRBD1. Germline assignment: CDR1 SGHDT and CDR2 YYEEEE. The trim removed 3 bases at V and 6 bases at J, leaving 5 bases unmatched. The length of the CDR3 is 14 residues. CDR3 in amino acids: CASSSGGAGQPQHF. CDR3 DNA sequence: TGTGCCAGCAGCTCAGGGGGCGCGGGTCAGCCCCAGCATTTT.

This clone was counted a few times. V is TRBV28 and J is TRBJ2-7, with 7 bases fitting TRBD1. Trimming took 6 bases from V and 1 from J; bases not matched to a gene: 6. The length of the CDR3 is 14 residues. CDR1 MDHEN and CDR2 SYDVKM come from the germline V gene. CDR3 protein: CASRRQGASYEQYF. DNA for the CDR3: TGTGCCAGCAGGCGACAGGGCGCATCCTACGAGCAGTACTTC.

The rearrangement uses TRBV28 and TRBJ1-4, with D possibly TRBD1 on 5 matching bases. The germline gives CDR1 MDHEN, CDR2 SYDVKM. Trimming cost V 1 base and J 6 bases, with 12 bases left between them. This CDR3 comprises 15 residues. DNA of the CDR3: TGTGCCAGCAGTTTATCGGAGGGGCGGCATGAAAAACTGTTTTTT. This codes for CASSLSEGRHEKLFF. The variable domain in full, with the rest retrieved from reference TRBV28 and TRBJ1-4, is DVKVTQSSRYLVKRTGEKVFLECVQDMDHENMFWYRQDPGLGLRLIYFSYDVKMKEKGDIPEGYSVSREKKERFSLILESASTNQTSMYLCASSLSEGRHEKLFFGSGTQLSVL.

This rearrangement joins TRBV5-8 to TRBJ1-2; D is unresolved. CDR1 SGHTS and CDR2 YDEGEE come from the germline V gene. The length of the CDR3 is 18 residues. The germline V and J ends were trimmed by 1 base and 0 bases, with 19 bases remaining between them. The CDR3 protein is CASSLFFFRQNANYGYTF. DNA of the CDR3: TGTGCCAGCAGCTTGTTTTTCTTCAGGCAGAATGCTAACTATGGCTACACCTTC.

The rearrangement links TRBV7-8 to TRBJ2-7, with D perhaps TRBD2 (6 bases). CDR1 SGHVS and CDR2 FQNEAQ come from the germline V gene. Trimming stripped 2 bases from V and 2 bases from J, with 13 bases between. The length of the CDR3 is 15 residues. The chain's CDR3 is CASSLRRGGAYEQYF. The DNA of the CDR3 is TGTGCCAGCAGCTTACGGAGGGGCGGCGCCTACGAGCAGTACTTC.

The V gene is TRBV6-5, the J gene TRBJ2-7, with 11 nucleotides matching TRBD1. Trimming cost V 5 bases and J 3 bases; bases outside gene matches: 3. The V gene's germline CDR1 is MNHEY and CDR2 SVGAGI. The CDR3 has 14 residues. The CDR3: CASSRDRGYYEQYF. The DNA for the CDR3 is TGTGCCAGCAGTCGGGACAGGGGGTACTACGAGCAGTACTTC.

This clone was counted once. V is TRBV11-3 and J is TRBJ2-7; 7 bases are shared with TRBD1. CDR1 and CDR2 from the germline V gene are SGHNT and YENEEA. CDR3 size: 14 residues. Germline trimming cut 5 bases from V and 3 bases from J; bases unmatched to any gene: 7. In DNA, the CDR3 is TGTGCCAGCAGCCTCCACAGGACAGGCTACGAGCAGTACTTC. Its translation is CASSLHRTGYEQYF.

V gene TRBV5-1 combines with J gene TRBJ1-2, with 8 nucleotides matching TRBD1. Germline loops: CDR1 SGHRS, CDR2 YFSETQ. The V segment lost 3 bases and the J segment 3 bases; nucleotides outside the gene matches: 10. CDR3 size: 16 residues. The CDR3 region has the DNA TGCGCCAGCAGCTGGCCGGCCCAGGGGGCGGACTATGGCTACACCTTC. Translation gives CASSWPAQGADYGYTF.

The count of this clone is one. The rearrangement joins TRBV14 to TRBJ2-1; D perhaps matches TRBD1 (6 bases). V lost 1 base to trimming and J lost 9 bases, with 16 bases between them. The CDR3 runs 15 residues. Germline CDR1 SGHDN, CDR2 FVKESK. CDR3 nucleotide sequence: TGTGCCAGCAGCCAAGCCCAGGGGCGAGTAGGTGAGCAGTTCTTC. It translates to CASSQAQGRVGEQFF.

The V call is TRBV5-1, the J call TRBJ2-1; 8 bases align to TRBD2. There are 16 residues in the CDR3. Germline CDR1 reads SGHRS; CDR2 reads YFSETQ. J was trimmed by 5 bases and V by 4 bases; bases with no gene match: 11. CDR3: CASSKGTSVPNNEQFF. CDR3 sequence (DNA): TGCGCCAGCAGCAAGGGGACTAGTGTCCCAAACAATGAGCAGTTCTTC.

This clone was seen more than once but under ten times. The chain combines TRBV11-2 with TRBJ2-5, with 11 bases fitting TRBD2. The germline V gene has CDR1 SGHAT and CDR2 FQNNGV. Unmatched junction bases numbered 5, after V lost 3 bases and J lost 5 bases. This CDR3 is built from 15 residues. The CDR3 spells CASSFTSGSRETQYF. The CDR3 nucleotides read TGTGCCAGCAGCTTTACTAGCGGGAGTAGGGAGACCCAGTACTTC.